The 18 T cell receptor beta chains below all came from one sample that was sequenced in a study of response to subunit inactivated influenza vaccine. A single record per CDR3 protein comes from TCRdb applying MiXCR to the RT-PCR reads. This sample has roughly 650,000 distinct CDR3 sequences, with 15% to 19% found just once. Material: PBMCs from blood, obtained about 12 days after vaccination. Receptors originate from a man between 50 and 59 years old who received an inactivated influenza vaccine.

The chain recombines TRBV11-3 with TRBJ2-1; the match to TRBD2 covers 7 bases. The CDR3 has 17 amino acids. V dropped 0 bases and J dropped 2; count of bases not matched to a gene: 7. Germline V CDR1 and CDR2: SGHNT, YENEEA. CDR3 amino acids: CASSLDGVGGTYNEQFF. The CDR3 nucleotides are TGTGCCAGCAGCTTAGATGGCGTGGGGGGGACCTACAATGAGCAGTTCTTC.

This clonotype was seen ten or more times. The J gene is TRBJ1-1, the V gene TRBV2; 8 bases match TRBD1. The CDR3 covers 14 residues. V shed 6 bases, J shed 5 bases, and the junction held 8 bases outside the gene matches. Germline lookup yields CDR1 SNHLY and CDR2 FYNNEI. CDR3 coding DNA: TGTGCCAGCAGCCCCGGGACAGGAGGGACTGAAGCTTTCTTT. Its protein is CASSPGTGGTEAFF.

In this sample, this clonotype turned up many times. The gene calls are TRBV29-1 and TRBJ1-5, with D possibly being TRBD1 (6 bases). CDR1 is SQVTM and CDR2 is ANQGSEA in the germline V gene. V lost 4 bases and J 5 bases, leaving 15 bases between the germline ends. CDR3 length: 14 residues. The CDR3, as DNA: TGCAGCGTTGTGGGGGCGGACGGCGATCAGCCCCAGCATTTT. Protein: CSVVGADGDQPQHF.

This clonotype was recorded many times. The chain combines TRBV5-1 with TRBJ1-2; the match to TRBD1 covers 10 bases. V lost 4 bases, J lost 6 bases, and 15 bases stayed unmatched. Germline CDR1 and CDR2: SGHRS and YFSETQ. The CDR3 has 17 residues. The CDR3 coding sequence is TGCGCCAGCAGCCCCCCCCCGTCCGGGACAGGGGTAGATGGCTACACCTTC. This sequence encodes CASSPPPSGTGVDGYTF.

The genes are TRBV10-3 and TRBJ2-7, with 7 positions matching TRBD1. V dropped 4 bases and J dropped 3; count of bases not matched to a gene: 3. In germline, CDR1 is ENHRY, CDR2 SYGVKD. This CDR3 has 13 amino acids. Here the CDR3 reads CAISGRDSYEQYF. DNA of the CDR3: TGTGCCATCAGTGGCCGGGACAGCTACGAGCAGTACTTC.

The chain recombines TRBV20-1 with TRBJ2-1; either TRBD1 or TRBD2 may fit D (5 bases each). V lost 7 bases to trimming and J lost 3 bases, with 13 bases between them. CDR3 length: 13 residues. CDR1 and CDR2 (germline): DFQATT, SNEGSKA (reference sequence). CDR3 sequence (DNA): TGCAGTGTAACCGGGGCTTACTACAATGAGCAGTTCTTC. Amino acid sequence: CSVTGAYYNEQFF.

V is TRBV6-2 or TRBV6-3 and J is TRBJ2-3; 12 bases agree with TRBD2. Losses at the gene ends were 0 bases for V and 4 bases for J; bases not matched to a gene: 11. The CDR3 has 19 amino acids. Germline-derived CDR1 and CDR2 are MNHEY and SVGEGT. CDR3: CASSYSSGLAGKNPDTQYF. The CDR3 DNA sequence: TGTGCCAGCAGTTACTCGTCCGGACTAGCGGGAAAGAACCCAGATACGCAGTATTTT.

This chain connects TRBV29-1 to TRBJ2-7; D not certain. The germline CDR1 and CDR2 sequences are SQVTM and ANQGSEA. V gave up 4 bases and J gave up 2 bases, with 9 bases separating them. This CDR3 has 12 residues. The CDR3 DNA reads TGCAGCGTTGCTGACATCGCCTACGAGCAGTACTTC. As protein: CSVADIAYEQYF.

This clonotype was detected a few times. This chain links TRBV14 with TRBJ2-2; D gene ambiguous. Germline assignment: CDR1 SGHDN and CDR2 FVKESK. The V end lost 6 bases, the J end lost 6 bases, and 8 bases lay between the germline ends. The CDR3 contains 12 residues. CDR3 protein: CASSMFAGELFF. CDR3 coding DNA: TGTGCCAGCAGTATGTTCGCCGGGGAGCTGTTTTTT.

V gene TRBV20-1 combines with J gene TRBJ2-3; D is unclear. Looked up from germline, CDR1 is DFQATT and CDR2 is SNEGSKA (reference sequence). The CDR3 spans 13 residues. The germline V and J ends were trimmed by 6 bases and 2 bases, with 12 bases remaining between them. The CDR3 region is CSAKFLFTDTQYF. The CDR3 DNA is TGCAGTGCCAAGTTCCTATTCACAGATACGCAGTATTTT.

The chain recombines TRBV6-5 with TRBJ2-3; 9 nucleotides line up with TRBD1. From germline, CDR1 is MNHEY and CDR2 SVGAGI. The CDR3 runs 17 residues. After removal of 6 bases from V and 1 base from J, the junction contained 11 bases not matched to a gene. The CDR3 nucleotides read TGTGCCAGCAGCTTACGACAGGGGGGATCTCGCACAGATACGCAGTATTTT. Protein product: CASSLRQGGSRTDTQYF.

This clonotype came up a few times. The V and J genes are TRBV18 and TRBJ2-2; D is unresolved. The V gene's germline CDR1 is KGHSH and CDR2 LQKENI. Trimming took 0 bases from V and 3 from J, leaving 5 bases between them. The CDR3 is 14 residues long. CDR3 protein: CASSPPRYTGELFF. The CDR3 DNA is TGTGCCAGCTCACCACCGAGGTACACCGGGGAGCTGTTTTTT.

This clonotype was seen more than once but under ten times. In DNA, the CDR3 is TGTGCCAGCTGGGGGTTAGGTAGCGTCCATGAGCAGTTCTTC. This gives the protein CASWGLGSVHEQFF. The chain employs TRBV11-2 and TRBJ2-1; D assignment may be TRBD1 or TRBD2 (5 bases each). This CDR3 is 14 amino acids long. Per the germline V gene, CDR1 is SGHAT and CDR2 is FQNNGV. Between the trimmed V and J ends, which lost 8 bases and 8 bases, there was a span of 19 bases.

This clonotype was found a few times. The chain joins TRBV4-1 to TRBJ2-2; D remains unclear. CDR3 length equals 15 residues. The germline V gene encodes CDR1 MGHRA and CDR2 YSYEKL. The V gene lost 4 bases and the J gene lost 0 bases, with 9 bases spanning the gap. CDR3 region: CASSRLRSNTGELFF. The CDR3 coding sequence is TGCGCCAGCAGCCGGTTGAGGTCGAACACCGGGGAGCTGTTTTTT.

This clonotype has more than one count but fewer than ten. V and J are TRBV6-2 or TRBV6-3 and TRBJ2-5; 8 bases line up with TRBD1. CDR1 and CDR2 from the germline V gene are MNHEY and SVGEGT. V trimming: 3 bases; J trimming: 0 bases; junction bases outside the gene matches: 9. The CDR3 runs to 17 residues. CDR3 sequence: CASSYYIRGRNQETQYF. The CDR3 DNA sequence: TGTGCCAGCAGTTATTATATCAGGGGGCGAAACCAAGAGACCCAGTACTTC.

This clonotype was recorded only once. This chain links TRBV6-5 with TRBJ2-5, with 7 positions matching TRBD1. CDR3 length: 14 residues. V lost 4 bases and J lost 2; bases outside the gene matches: 4. Germline CDR1 MNHEY, CDR2 SVGAGI. In nucleotides, the CDR3 is TGTGCCAGCAGTTCGGGGACAGATCAAGAGACCCAGTACTTC. It specifies CASSSGTDQETQYF.

The chain uses TRBV2 and TRBJ2-5; D uncertain. Germline CDR1 and CDR2: SNHLY and FYNNEI. The ends were cut back, 7 bases at V and 2 bases at J, with 11 bases in the middle. This CDR3 contains 13 residues. CDR3 nucleotides: TGTGCCAGCATCGACGGAATACAAGAGACCCAGTACTTC. It translates to CASIDGIQETQYF. Full variable domain (missing parts from reference TRBV2 and TRBJ2-5): EPEVTQTPSHQVTQMGQEVILRCVPISNHLYFYWYRQILGQKVEFLVSFYNNEISEKSEIFDDQFSVERPDGSNFTLKIRSTKLEDSAMYFCASIDGIQETQYFGPGTRLLVL.

The chain couples TRBV5-6 to TRBJ2-3; TRBD2 matches at 11 bases. The J segment lost 1 base and the V segment lost 5 bases, leaving 6 bases of the junction unmatched. The V gene's germline CDR1 is SGHDT and CDR2 YYEEEE. The CDR3 length is 16 residues. In nucleotides, the CDR3 is TGTGCCAGCAGGAAGGGACTAGCGGCTCGCACAGATACGCAGTATTTT. Its protein is CASRKGLAARTDTQYF. The full variable domain, rest sourced from reference TRBV5-6 and TRBJ2-3, is DAGVTQSPTHLIKTRGQQVTLRCSPKSGHDTVSWYQQALGQGPQFIFQYYEEEERQRGNFPDRFSGHQFPNYSSELNVNALLLGDSALYLCASRKGLAARTDTQYFGPGTRLTVL.